The source of this T cell receptor (beta chain) is a study of T cell responses to AZD1222 COVID-19 vaccine. The V end was cut by 3 bases, the J end by 7 bases, with 15 bases between. The CDR3 is made up of 15 amino acids. CDR1 MGHDK and CDR2 SYGVNS come from the germline V gene. The repertoire was sequenced with immunoSEQ multiplex PCR; TCRdb's copy has only in-frame clones and lacks some. Among approximately 70,000 clones listed, approximately 90% were seen once. J is TRBJ1-4 and V is TRBV25-1; TRBD1 is a possible D gene (6 bases). This TCR derives from an adult in good health. The specimen comprised peripheral blood, sampled on day 0 of AZD1222 vaccination. The CDR3 protein is CASSEWGDIAEKLFF. DNA for the CDR3: TGTGCCAGCAGTGAGTGGGGGGACATAGCTGAAAAACTGTTTTTT.